This is a list of T cell receptor beta chains from one sample in a study of T cells in Graves' hyperthyroidism and ophthalmopathy. Each CDR3 protein is one row after TCRdb ran MiXCR on the multiplex PCR reads. This repertoire shows about 250,000 distinct CDR3 sequences, about 20% found once; its top ten account for around 65%. Sequencing was performed on blood. These receptors were collected from a man under 40 with Graves' ophthalmopathy. The CDR3 runs from the conserved cysteine through the conserved F or W. D genes are given only for firm matches. Clone size is given for some rows only: seen once, a few or many times, or a class if the clone is expanded.

>-|TRBV28|TRBD2|TRBJ2-1
CASTPSGREDNEQFF
TGTGCCAGCACCCCTAGCGGGAGAGAGGACAATGAGCAGTTCTTC
>-|TRBV6-5|TRBD2|TRBJ2-7
CASSYGGGPYEQYF
TGTGCCAGCAGTTACGGGGGAGGGCCGTACGAGCAGTACTTC
>few|TRBV20-1|TRBD2|TRBJ2-3
CSAPSGSYTQYF
TGCAGTGCTCCTAGCGGGAGTTATACGCAGTATTTT
>-|TRBV9|-|TRBJ2-1
CASSVRGTGSYNEQFF
TGTGCCAGCAGCGTAAGGGGGACTGGCTCCTACAATGAGCAGTTCTTC
>few|TRBV6-1|-|TRBJ2-7
CATSPRGGTYEQYF
TGTGCCACCTCGCCCAGGGGGGGTACCTACGAGCAGTACTTC
>few|TRBV29-1|TRBD1|TRBJ1-2
CSVETGGSYGYTF
TGCAGCGTAGAAACAGGGGGGAGCTATGGCTACACCTTC
>few|TRBV29-1|TRBD2|TRBJ2-7
CSVELLGTSKLREQYF
TGCAGCGTTGAATTATTGGGGACTAGCAAGCTTCGCGAGCAGTACTTC
>-|TRBV14|TRBD2|TRBJ2-5
CASSQVGGSSGETQYF
TGTGCCAGCAGCCAAGTTGGCGGGAGTAGCGGAGAGACCCAGTACTTC
>few|TRBV20-1|TRBD2|TRBJ2-1
CSASPRTSGLYNEQFF
TGCAGTGCTAGCCCTAGGACTAGCGGGCTTTACAATGAGCAGTTCTTC
>many|TRBV28|TRBD1|TRBJ2-3
CASRDRGTGTDTQYF
TGTGCCAGCAGGGACAGGGGTACCGGGACAGATACGCAGTATTTT
>few|TRBV7-6|-|TRBJ2-1
CASSSPDYEQFF
TGTGCCAGCAGCTCCCCGGACTACGAACAGTTCTTC
>many|TRBV28|TRBD2|TRBJ2-7
CASWSSGRAESYEQYF
TGTGCCAGCTGGTCTAGCGGGAGGGCCGAGTCCTACGAGCAGTACTTC
>few|TRBV5-1|-|TRBJ1-1
CASSQARNTEAFF
TGCGCCAGCAGCCAAGCACGGAACACTGAAGCTTTCTTT
>-|TRBV5-1|-|TRBJ2-5
CASSWGGRQQETQYF
TGCGCCAGCAGCTGGGGGGGGCGCCAACAAGAGACCCAGTACTTC
>-|TRBV7-8|TRBD2|TRBJ2-1
CASRLAGRNEQFF
TGTGCCAGCCGGCTAGCGGGACGCAATGAGCAGTTCTTC
>few|TRBV5-1|-|TRBJ2-7
CASSLLRGTYEQYF
TGCGCCAGCAGCTTGTTGCGGGGCACCTACGAGCAGTACTTC
>-|TRBV28|-|TRBJ2-7
CASSAWGGGSYEQYF
TGTGCCAGCAGTGCATGGGGAGGGGGGTCCTACGAGCAGTACTTC
>many|TRBV2|-|TRBJ2-2
CASSGQRSNTGELFF
TGTGCCAGCAGTGGACAGCGGTCGAACACCGGGGAGCTGTTTTTT
>-|TRBV14|TRBD1|TRBJ2-4
CASSHRQGDWVQYF
TGTGCCAGCAGCCATAGACAGGGGGATTGGGTTCAGTACTTC
>-|TRBV12-3/TRBV12-4|TRBD2|TRBJ2-5
CASSSGLAGVGETQYF
TGTGCCAGCAGCTCAGGATTAGCGGGAGTGGGAGAGACCCAGTACTTC
>-|TRBV12-5|-|TRBJ2-7
CASGFQPNSYEQYF
TGTGCTAGTGGTTTCCAACCGAATTCCTACGAGCAGTACTTC
>few|TRBV28|TRBD2|TRBJ2-3
CASLGRAGVTDTQYF
TGTGCCAGCCTGGGCCGAGCGGGAGTTACGGATACGCAGTATTTT
>few|TRBV7-8|TRBD1|TRBJ1-2
CASSQHGTGYGYTF
TGTGCCAGCAGTCAACACGGGACAGGCTATGGCTACACCTTC
>few|TRBV5-8|-|TRBJ2-5
CASSFLGGDTQYF
TGTGCCAGCAGTTTTCTGGGAGGGGACACACAGTACTTC
>many|TRBV20-1|TRBD2|TRBJ2-1
CSGSSAGEKYNEQFF
TGCAGTGGATCAAGTGCGGGAGAGAAGTACAATGAGCAGTTCTTC
>many|TRBV5-6|TRBD1|TRBJ1-5
CASSSTGGSFLANNQPQHF
TGTGCCAGCAGTTCGACAGGGGGCTCTTTTTTGGCGAACAATCAGCCCCAGCATTTT
>-|TRBV27|-|TRBJ1-6
CASSFSRSSYNSPLHF
TGTGCCAGCAGTTTCTCGAGGAGCTCCTATAATTCACCCCTCCACTTT
>-|TRBV18|TRBD2|TRBJ2-5
CASSPGTSTQETQYF
TGTGCCAGCTCGCCCGGGACTAGCACGCAAGAGACCCAGTACTTC
>many|TRBV11-2|-|TRBJ2-3
CASSLSDPTDTQYF
TGTGCCAGCAGCCTATCAGACCCCACAGATACGCAGTATTTT
>many|TRBV12-3/TRBV12-4|TRBD2|TRBJ2-1
CASSQPGLALNEQFF
TGTGCCAGCAGCCAACCGGGACTAGCGCTCAATGAGCAGTTCTTC
>-|TRBV9|-|TRBJ2-2
CTSSVAGPGELFF
TGTACCAGCAGCGTAGCCGGGCCCGGGGAGCTGTTTTTT
>few|TRBV20-1|-|TRBJ2-2
CSARDPRTVTGELFF
TGCAGTGCTAGAGACCCCCGGACCGTCACCGGGGAGCTGTTTTTT
>-|TRBV2|-|TRBJ2-4
CASSKDSLLAKNIQYF
TGTGCCAGCAGTAAGGACAGTCTTCTAGCCAAAAACATTCAGTACTTC
>-|TRBV29-1|-|TRBJ2-3
CSVVSRQGGSTDTQYF
TGCAGCGTTGTTTCGCGACAGGGAGGGAGCACAGATACGCAGTATTTT
>many|TRBV2|-|TRBJ1-4
CASKGGFGEKLFF
TGTGCCAGCAAAGGTGGCTTCGGGGAAAAACTGTTTTTT
>few|TRBV5-8|-|TRBJ2-5
CASSGQGGQETQYF
TGTGCCAGCAGCGGGCAAGGGGGCCAAGAGACCCAGTACTTC
>once|TRBV6-1|TRBD1|TRBJ1-2
CASRQDTGTAGGYTF
TGTGCCAGCAGACAAGACACCGGGACAGCTGGGGGCTACACCTTC
>many|TRBV7-8|-|TRBJ1-1
CASSLRPRVNTEAFF
TGTGCCAGCAGCTTAAGACCCAGAGTGAACACTGAAGCTTTCTTT
>few|TRBV5-6|-|TRBJ2-5
CASSLDAAGGETQYF
TGTGCCAGCAGCTTGGATGCGGCGGGCGGGGAGACCCAGTACTTC
>-|TRBV2|-|TRBJ1-5
CASSAGLGQPQHF
TGTGCCAGCAGTGCCGGGTTGGGTCAGCCCCAGCATTTT
>-|TRBV5-1|-|TRBJ2-7
CASSLRAGYEQYF
TGCGCCAGCAGCCTTCGAGCGGGTTACGAGCAGTACTTC
>few|TRBV19|TRBD2|TRBJ2-1
CASSIRREGRNEQFF
TGTGCCAGTAGTATTAGGCGGGAGGGCCGGAATGAGCAGTTCTTC
>-|TRBV27|-|TRBJ2-5
CASSLRREETQYF
TGTGCCAGCAGTTTAAGACGGGAAGAGACCCAGTACTTC
>many|TRBV7-3|-|TRBJ2-1
CASSLTSYNEQFF
TGTGCCAGCAGCTTAACCTCCTACAATGAGCAGTTCTTC
>few|TRBV2|TRBD2|TRBJ2-7
CASSGFSGTSLGQYF
TGTGCCAGCAGTGGTTTTAGCGGGACTAGCCTTGGGCAGTACTTC
>-|TRBV15|-|TRBJ1-5
CATSREAQPQHF
TGTGCCACCAGCAGAGAAGCCCAGCCCCAGCATTTT
>-|TRBV10-1|-|TRBJ2-5
CASSEGLGGQETQYF
TGCGCCAGCAGTGAGGGGTTAGGGGGACAAGAGACCCAGTACTTC
>many|TRBV30|-|TRBJ2-5
CAWSGAWETQYF
TGTGCCTGGAGTGGAGCTTGGGAGACCCAGTACTTC
>-|TRBV3-1|-|TRBJ2-1
CASNQGSSYNEQFF
TGTGCCAGCAACCAGGGGAGCTCCTACAATGAGCAGTTCTTC
>-|TRBV28|-|TRBJ1-5
CASSKNGRGTNQPQHF
TGTGCCAGCAGTAAAAATGGCAGGGGAACCAATCAGCCCCAGCATTTT
>few|TRBV19|TRBD1|TRBJ1-2
CASSFLGDRETHGYTF
TGTGCCAGTAGTTTCCTAGGGGACAGGGAGACCCATGGCTACACCTTC
>-|TRBV28|-|TRBJ1-4
CASSTRAGAPQEKLFF
TGTGCCAGCAGTACCCGAGCGGGGGCTCCTCAGGAAAAACTGTTTTTT
>-|TRBV10-2|TRBD1|TRBJ2-7
CASRTGTYYEQYF
TGCGCCAGCAGGACAGGGACCTACTACGAGCAGTACTTC
>-|TRBV29-1|-|TRBJ1-4
CSTRGGSDEKLFF
TGCAGCACCCGAGGGGGTTCGGATGAAAAACTGTTTTTT
>few|TRBV29-1|TRBD2|TRBJ2-5
CSAQREGLETQYF
TGCAGCGCCCAGCGGGAGGGCCTGGAGACCCAGTACTTC
>-|TRBV4-1|TRBD1|TRBJ1-5
CASSQDRGRSDRGGQPQHF
TGCGCCAGCAGCCAAGATCGGGGTCGATCGGACAGGGGAGGGCAGCCCCAGCATTTT
>-|TRBV7-2|-|TRBJ2-2
CASSPTGTPPGELFF
TGTGCCAGCAGCCCTACCGGGACCCCCCCCGGGGAGCTGTTTTTT
>few|TRBV7-2|TRBD2|TRBJ2-1
CASSSGGRRYNEQFF
TGTGCCAGCAGCTCGGGCGGGAGAAGGTACAATGAGCAGTTCTTC
>-|TRBV2|TRBD1|TRBJ2-5
CASDRDLKETQYF
TGTGCCAGCGACAGGGATCTCAAAGAGACCCAGTACTTC
>-|TRBV11-2|TRBD1|TRBJ2-2
CASSDRGRGWIGELFF
TGTGCCAGCAGTGACAGGGGGCGGGGGTGGATCGGGGAGCTGTTTTTT